The 28 T cell receptor beta chains below were found in one sample sequenced in a study of shared clonotypes between healthy human individuals. Method: immunoSEQ multiplex PCR; TCRdb's copy keeps in-frame clones and lacks some. The sample records around 2.5 million clones, 80% to 95% being singletons. What was sequenced was naive CD4+ T cells from PBMCs. Indicated subset: CD45RA+ positively selected. The receptor set was obtained from a man aged 18 to 29 in good health. Some clones in this sample may be carry-over from other donors' samples.

The rearrangement links TRBV11-3 to TRBJ2-1; D possibly uses TRBD1 or TRBD2 (5 bases each). CDR3 size: 15 residues. V lost 5 bases, J lost 7 bases, and 18 bases lay in between. Germline V gives CDR1 SGHNT, CDR2 YENEEA. Here the CDR3 DNA reads TGTGCCAGCAGCCTCCGGGACGAGAGTCAAAATGAGCAGTTCTTC. This encodes CASSLRDESQNEQFF. The variable domain in full, with the rest retrieved from reference TRBV11-3 and TRBJ2-1, is EAGVVQSPRYKIIEKKQPVAFWCNPISGHNTLYWYLQNLGQGPELLIRYENEEAVDDSQLPKDRFSAERLKGVDSTLKIQPAELGDSAVYLCASSLRDESQNEQFFGPGTRLTVL.

The chain has TRBV9 and TRBJ1-1; D may be TRBD1 (5 bases). Germline loops: CDR1 SGDLS, CDR2 YYNGEE. The V and J ends lost 0 bases and 5 bases respectively, with 14 bases between them. This CDR3 region has 15 residues. CDR3 coding DNA: TGTGCCAGCAGCGTAGGCGGGGACCGGATGACTGAAGCTTTCTTT. Residues: CASSVGGDRMTEAFF.

In the case of this clone: Distinct nucleotide sequences in the sample also encode this CDR3. This sequence joins TRBV6-6 and TRBJ2-3; D possibly uses TRBD1 or TRBD2 (6 bases each). Deletions cut 5 bases from V and 0 bases from J, with 9 bases between. The CDR3 sequence is 14 residues long. Germline V gene sequence: CDR1 MNHNY, CDR2 SVGAGI (reference sequence). In DNA form, the CDR3 reads TGTGCCAGCAGTCTCGGGGGCAGCACAGATACGCAGTATTTT. Amino acids: CASSLGGSTDTQYF.

This rearrangement joins TRBV15 to TRBJ2-1; 7 positions match TRBD2. From germline, CDR1 is LNHNV and CDR2 YYDKDF (reference sequence). The CDR3 runs 16 residues. V lost 3 bases and J lost 7; bases outside the gene matches: 12. In nucleotides, the CDR3 is TGTGCCACCAGCAGCCGTCCTAGCGGATCAACGAATGAGCAGTTCTTC. Translated, it gives CATSSRPSGSTNEQFF.

The J gene is TRBJ2-1, the V gene TRBV7-2, with D unclear. The germline V gene has CDR1 SGHTA and CDR2 FQGNSA. Trimming stripped 1 base from V and 3 bases from J, with 7 bases between. The CDR3 contains 14 residues. The CDR3 coding sequence is TGTGCCAGCAGCTTAGGTCAGTTCTACAATGAGCAGTTCTTC. Protein product: CASSLGQFYNEQFF.

This rearrangement joins TRBV11-2 to TRBJ1-3, with 8 bases matching TRBD1. Germline-derived CDR1 and CDR2 are SGHAT and FQNNGV. This CDR3 region has 13 residues. The V gene end was trimmed by 8 bases and the J gene end by 8 bases; junction bases not matched to a gene: 8. CDR3 region: CASGRTGLDTIYF. The CDR3 region has the DNA TGTGCCAGCGGCCGGACAGGGCTTGACACCATATATTTT.

The rearrangement links TRBV5-1 to TRBJ2-2, with D possibly being TRBD1 (6 bases). The CDR3 length is 14 residues. Germline values: CDR1 SGHRS, CDR2 YFSETQ. Deletions cut 4 bases from V and 4 bases from J, with 11 bases between. CDR3 in DNA: TGCGCCAGCAGCGCGACAGGTTCCACCGGGGAGCTGTTTTTT. This translates into CASSATGSTGELFF.

The chain has TRBV7-9 and TRBJ1-1, with 11 positions matching TRBD1. Losses at the gene ends were 3 bases for V and 8 bases for J; bases not matched to a gene: 8. Per the germline V gene, CDR1 is SEHNR and CDR2 is FQNEAQ (reference sequence). The CDR3 has 15 amino acids. The CDR3 nucleotides are TGTGCCAGCAGCTTTACAGGGACAGGGGGGCGAGAAGCTTTCTTT. It encodes CASSFTGTGGREAFF.

V gene TRBV7-7 combines with J gene TRBJ1-4; no clear D. V was cut by 5 bases and J by 7 bases, with 11 bases left in between. The CDR3 runs to 13 residues. CDR1 is SSHAT, CDR2 FNYEAQ, per germline (reference sequence). CDR3 loop: CASSPQIGEKLFF. CDR3 coding DNA: TGTGCCAGCAGCCCCCAGATAGGTGAAAAACTGTTTTTT. Variable domain in full (rest from reference TRBV7-7 and TRBJ1-4): GAGVSQSPRYKVTKRGQDVTLRCDPISSHATLYWYQQALGQGPEFLTYFNYEAQPDKSGLPSDRFSAERPEGSISTLTIQRTEQRDSAMYRCASSPQIGEKLFFGSGTQLSVL.

V gene TRBV18 combines with J gene TRBJ2-1, with 7 bases matching TRBD1. The CDR3 spans 14 residues. Germline CDR1 reads KGHSH; CDR2 reads LQKENI. V shed 5 bases and J 3 bases; nucleotides not matched to a gene: 4. This CDR3 reads CASSSGTVYNEQFF. The CDR3 DNA sequence: TGTGCCAGCTCATCCGGGACAGTCTACAATGAGCAGTTCTTC.

The chain joins TRBV2 to TRBJ2-5; weak D call: TRBD2 (5 bases). Trimming shortened V by 6 bases and J by 7 bases, and 18 bases separated the two germline ends. The CDR3 is made up of 14 amino acids. Per germline, CDR1 SNHLY and CDR2 FYNNEI. The CDR3 nucleotides read TGTGCCAGCAGAGCATCTAGCTCAGTGGGGACCCAGTACTTC. Translated, it gives CASRASSSVGTQYF.

The chain carries TRBV5-6 and TRBJ2-7; D not resolved. The germline V gene encodes CDR1 SGHDT and CDR2 YYEEEE. The CDR3 is made up of 14 amino acids. Trimming cost V 0 bases and J 3 bases, with 10 bases left between them. The CDR3 DNA reads TGTGCCAGCAGCTTGGGTCTAGGCGTCTACGAGCAGTACTTC. Translating it yields CASSLGLGVYEQYF.

This clone was seen just once. Other DNA sequences in this sample translate to the same CDR3. The chain combines TRBV29-1 with TRBJ2-5, with unresolved D. CDR1 is SQVTM, CDR2 ANQGSEA, per germline. This CDR3 has 12 amino acids. V was clipped by 3 bases and J by 2 bases, with 7 bases between them. The CDR3 DNA is TGCAGCGTTGAGGTCCAGCAAGAGACCCAGTACTTC. Translation gives CSVEVQQETQYF.

This chain uses TRBV2 with TRBJ2-1, with a tentative D call TRBD2 (6 bases). Per the germline V gene, CDR1 is SNHLY and CDR2 is FYNNEI. The CDR3 extends over 14 amino acids. Trimming pared 3 bases from V and 7 bases from J, leaving 13 bases between. CDR3 region: CASSEEREPNEQFF. The DNA of the CDR3 is TGTGCCAGCAGTGAGGAACGGGAGCCGAATGAGCAGTTCTTC.

On this clone itself: Other nucleotide sequences in the sample specify the same CDR3. The chain employs TRBV18 and TRBJ1-4; 11 bases fit TRBD1. Germline V gene lookup returns CDR1 KGHSH and CDR2 LQKENI. CDR3 length: 16 residues. The V and J ends lost 4 bases and 2 bases, in that order; junction bases with no gene match: 3. The CDR3 protein is CASSLGQGATNEKLFF. The DNA of the CDR3 is TGTGCCAGCTCACTTGGACAGGGGGCGACTAATGAAAAACTGTTTTTT.

The V call is TRBV9, the J call TRBJ2-3, with D perhaps TRBD1 (6 bases). The CDR3 runs 14 residues. Trimming took 0 bases from V and 4 from J, leaving 9 bases between them. The germline V gene encodes CDR1 SGDLS and CDR2 YYNGEE. The CDR3 DNA follows: TGTGCCAGCAGCGTAGTGGCAGGGGCAGATACGCAGTATTTT. Protein product: CASSVVAGADTQYF.

This clone was detected once. The sample holds other DNA sequences that translate to the same CDR3. The V and J genes are TRBV5-5 and TRBJ1-5; TRBD1 aligns across 8 bases. The junction had 3 bases not matched to a gene; V was cut back by 0 bases and J by 7 bases. The germline CDR1 and CDR2 sequences are SGHKS and YYEKEE (reference sequence). The CDR3 length is 14 residues. CDR3 bases: TGTGCCAGCAGCTTGGTACAGGGGGGCCAGCCCCAGCATTTT. Its protein product is CASSLVQGGQPQHF.

The chain uses TRBV2 and TRBJ2-7, with a weak D call TRBD2 (5 bases). CDR3 size: 12 residues. V was shortened by 7 bases and J by 1 base, with 8 bases between the two germline ends. The V gene's germline CDR1 is SNHLY and CDR2 FYNNEI. The CDR3 loop reads CASTGISYEQYF. The CDR3 coding sequence is TGTGCCAGCACGGGAATATCCTACGAGCAGTACTTC.

A note on this clone: One end of the junction does not line up with germline, which may come from a read error. The chain recombines TRBV7-2 with TRBJ2-3; D gene unclear. Germline CDR1 and CDR2: SGHTA and FQGNSA. CDR3 length: 15 residues. The CDR3 DNA reads as TGTGCCAGCAGTTTAGGGTCTCCTCCCACAGATACGCAGTATTTT. Residues: CASSLGSPPTDTQYF.

The chain couples TRBV6-1 to TRBJ2-3; D gene ambiguous. V was clipped by 8 bases and J by 3 bases, with 12 bases between them. The CDR3 is made up of 13 amino acids. CDR1 is MNHNS, CDR2 SASEGT, per germline. The CDR3 nucleotides are TGTGCCAGCGACTTCAGTTCGACAGATACGCAGTATTTT. Its translation is CASDFSSTDTQYF.

The chain joins TRBV28 to TRBJ2-7, with a tentative D call TRBD1 (6 bases). Per the germline V gene, CDR1 is MDHEN and CDR2 is SYDVKM. CDR3 length: 16 residues. Trimming stripped 4 bases from V and 0 bases from J, with 16 bases between. This chain's CDR3 is CASSSAGTLSSYEQYF. The CDR3 nucleotides read TGTGCCAGCAGTTCCGCCGGGACATTGAGCTCCTACGAGCAGTACTTC.

Concerning this clone: This sample also contains other DNA sequences that code for the same CDR3. The chain is built from TRBV29-1 and TRBJ2-3, with 8 bases that match TRBD2. This CDR3 spans 13 amino acids. Unmatched junction bases numbered 4, after V lost 6 bases and J lost 2 bases. The germline V gene has CDR1 SQVTM and CDR2 ANQGSEA. The CDR3 loop reads CSVSGRSTDTQYF. CDR3 nucleotides: TGCAGCGTCAGCGGGAGATCCACAGATACGCAGTATTTT.

V is TRBV5-4 and J is TRBJ2-1, with 13 bases matching TRBD2. The CDR3 consists of 14 residues. J was trimmed by 9 bases and V by 5 bases; bases with no gene match: 5. The V gene's germline CDR1 is SGHNT and CDR2 YYREEE (reference sequence). CDR3 in DNA: TGTGCCAGCAGACTAGCGGGAGGGCCGGGTGAGCAGTTCTTC. It translates to CASRLAGGPGEQFF.

The V call is TRBV9, the J call TRBJ2-3; possibly TRBD1 or TRBD2 for D (5 bases each). Between the trimmed V and J ends, which lost 4 bases and 5 bases, there was a span of 14 bases. CDR3 size: 14 residues. The V gene's germline CDR1 is SGDLS and CDR2 YYNGEE. Here the CDR3 DNA reads TGTGCCAGCAGCCCCGGGACCCGTCAAGATACGCAGTATTTT. Encoded protein: CASSPGTRQDTQYF.

This clone was observed once. The CDR3, as DNA: TGTGCCAGCAACCAGGGTCCCGGGGAGCTGTTTTTT. Encoded protein: CASNQGPGELFF. This chain uses TRBV28 with TRBJ2-2, with D maybe TRBD1 (5 bases). The CDR3 totals 12 residues. The germline V gene encodes CDR1 MDHEN and CDR2 SYDVKM. Between the trimmed V and J ends, which lost 7 bases and 6 bases, there was a span of 9 bases. The variable domain in full, with the rest retrieved from reference TRBV28 and TRBJ2-2, is DVKVTQSSRYLVKRTGEKVFLECVQDMDHENMFWYRQDPGLGLRLIYFSYDVKMKEKGDIPEGYSVSREKKERFSLILESASTNQTSMYLCASNQGPGELFFGEGSRLTVL.

The V call is TRBV9, the J call TRBJ2-1; D gene unclear. The CDR3 covers 14 residues. Germline lookup yields CDR1 SGDLS and CDR2 YYNGEE. Trimming took off 2 bases at V and 5 bases at J, with 11 bases between the two ends. DNA for the CDR3: TGTGCCAGCAGCGTGTTAGGTTCCCACAATGAGCAGTTCTTC. Protein: CASSVLGSHNEQFF.

This clone was detected only once. J is TRBJ2-5 and V is TRBV7-2, with 7 bases aligning to TRBD1. Near its end, the DNA agrees better with TRBJ2-7, so the J call may be wrong. CDR3 length equals 13 residues. The germline V gene has CDR1 SGHTA and CDR2 FQGNSA. CDR3 nucleotides: TGTGCCAGCAGCTTGGGACAGCCCTACGAGCAGTACTTC. As protein: CASSLGQPYEQYF.

This clone appeared a single time. The chain links TRBV9 to TRBJ2-1, with no clear D. The CDR3 runs to 14 residues. The V end was cut by 1 base, the J end by 5 bases, with 10 bases between. CDR1 SGDLS and CDR2 YYNGEE come from the germline V gene. The CDR3 DNA follows: TGTGCCAGCAGCGTAATAGGTTCGGACAATGAGCAGTTCTTC. It codes for CASSVIGSDNEQFF.